This entry lists 4 T cell receptor beta chains sequenced from one sample in a study of CD8+CD57+ T cells in acquired aplastic anemia. According to the study, genomic DNA was the template for TCR beta VDJ and CDR3 profiling. TCRdb re-called the reads through MiXCR, storing one row per CDR3 protein. The sample yields 110,000 or so distinct CDR3 sequences, roughly 51% seen once. Sequencing input: sorted CD4+, CD8+, or CD8+CD57+ T cells (not recorded which) from PBMCs. Receptor source: a human donor in good health, serving as a control.

A note on this clonotype: Since a much larger clone is just one base distant, this may be a read error. The chain has TRBV6-2 or TRBV6-3 and TRBJ2-7; D might be TRBD1 (5 bases). The CDR3 consists of 13 residues. The germline gives CDR1 MNHEY, CDR2 SVGEGT. CDR3 amino acids: CATTGYSSYEQHF. Written as DNA, the CDR3 is TGTGCCACAACAGGATATAGCTCCTACGAGCAGCACTTC.

This clonotype showed up just a few times. This rearrangement joins TRBV2 to TRBJ2-5; 14 bases fit TRBD2. After removal of 9 bases from V and 2 bases from J, the junction contained 2 bases not matched to a gene. The CDR3 totals 14 residues. Looked up from germline, CDR1 is SNHLY and CDR2 is FYNNEI. CDR3 sequence reads: CASRLAGGQETQYF. CDR3 DNA sequence: TGTGCCAGTAGACTAGCGGGGGGGCAAGAGACCCAGTACTTC.

As to this clonotype: A much larger clone lies a single base off, so this may be a read error. The rearrangement links TRBV2 to TRBJ2-5, with 8 bases that match TRBD1. J was trimmed by 5 bases and V by 5 bases; bases with no gene match: 10. Germline lookup yields CDR1 SNHLY and CDR2 FYNNEI. The length of the CDR3 is 15 residues. The CDR3 is CASSSEDREPETQYF. For the CDR3, the DNA is TGTGCCAGCAGTTCCGAGGACAGGGAGCCTGAGACCCAGTACTTC.

The rearrangement uses TRBV2 and TRBJ1-2; D not certain. Germline V gene data show CDR1 as SNHLY and CDR2 as FYNNEI. The CDR3 has 14 amino acids. Trimming took 0 bases from V and 8 from J, leaving 13 bases between them. The CDR3 region is CASSEAPNSGGYTF. In DNA form, the CDR3 reads TGTGCCAGCAGTGAAGCGCCTAACAGTGGCGGCTACACCTTC.